The 6 T cell receptor beta chains given below trace back to one sample, sequenced in a study of blood T cells in healthy people across ages. A second about 7 to 12 cycle PCR used barcoded and J-beta primers. TCRdb passed the 5' RACE reads through MiXCR, listing each CDR3 protein once. The sample has more than 1,000,000 distinct CDR3 sequences; less than 25% are singletons. These sequences were also reported in another study, on T cells of mothers and their children.

The sequenced material came from blood. These TCRs come from a girl aged 2 to 9 in good health.

This clonotype was recorded a few times. The genes are TRBV29-1 and TRBJ2-2; 11 nucleotides line up with TRBD2. V was pared by 4 bases and J by 11 bases, with 9 bases of the junction left unmatched. CDR3 length: 14 residues. Germline V gene sequence: CDR1 SQVTM, CDR2 ANQGSEA. CDR3 coding DNA: TGCAGCGTTGGCGGGACCGGGACTAGCGGAGAGCTGTTTTTT. This translates into CSVGGTGTSGELFF.

The rearrangement uses TRBV6-1 and TRBJ1-2; unclear D gene. V shed 6 bases and J shed 6 bases, with 14 bases lying between them. The CDR3 consists of 13 residues. CDR1 MNHNS and CDR2 SASEGT come from the germline V gene. CDR3 loop: CASSQGQRDGYTF. In nucleotides, the CDR3 is TGTGCCAGCAGCCAAGGGCAAAGAGATGGCTACACCTTC.

CDR3 amino acids: CSARDSRDVAELMNTEAFF. CDR3 bases: TGCAGTGCTAGAGACAGTCGTGATGTTGCCGAACTGATGAACACTGAAGCTTTCTTT. The genes are TRBV20-1 and TRBJ1-1, with D hard to call. The V gene's germline CDR1 is DFQATT and CDR2 SNEGSKA (reference sequence). Trimming took off 0 bases at V and 0 bases at J, with 23 bases between the two ends. This CDR3 contains 19 residues.

V gene TRBV11-2 combines with J gene TRBJ2-1, with D uncertain. Trimming took off 8 bases at V and 6 bases at J, with 5 bases between the two ends. From germline, CDR1 is SGHAT and CDR2 FQNNGV. This CDR3 region has 10 residues. Here the CDR3 reads CASASNEQFF. The CDR3 DNA reads as TGTGCCAGCGCATCCAATGAGCAGTTCTTC.

The rearrangement joins TRBV20-1 to TRBJ2-6; D gene unclear. From germline, CDR1 is DFQATT and CDR2 SNEGSKA (reference sequence). The V end lost 5 bases, the J end lost 0 bases, and 17 bases lay between the germline ends. The CDR3 consists of 17 residues. The CDR3 sequence is CSAYSRTFVSGANVLTF. The CDR3 DNA follows: TGCAGTGCTTACTCTAGGACGTTTGTCTCTGGGGCCAACGTCCTGACTTTC.

This chain links TRBV27 with TRBJ2-1; D ambiguous. The DNA end lines up better with TRBJ2-7; the J call may be wrong. CDR1 and CDR2 (germline): MNHEY, SMNVEV (reference sequence). This CDR3 has 14 amino acids. The CDR3 nucleotides read TGTGCCAGCAGTCTCTCTTTGGGCTCATACGAGCAGTACTTC. This codes for CASSLSLGSYEQYF.